This TCR beta chain was captured by sequencing in a study of T cells in Graves' hyperthyroidism and ophthalmopathy (dated by TCRdb to the late 2010s). Broadly, across the study: Peripheral blood samples were taken at the time of initial diagnosis, prior to any treatment. The roughly 90 discovery patients were divided at random into training and test sets in a 7:3 ratio. To identify distinguishing TCR V-J signatures, a discovery cohort of about 100 patients was used, comprising 40 to 45 with Graves' ophthalmopathy and 57 with stable Graves' hyperthyroidism. According to the paper, TCR Vbeta CDR3 sequencing was carried out on 135 peripheral blood samples, which came from 40 to 45 ophthalmopathy, around 75 hyperthyroidism and roughly 17 progressor patients. After sampling, hyperthyroidism patients received methimazole starting at 30 mg daily, and ophthalmopathy patients received high-dose intravenous methylprednisolone. Prospective prediction of ophthalmopathy was tested in an independent validation cohort of some 19 hyperthyroidism patients and roughly 16 patients who later progressed to ophthalmopathy. Thyroid tissue and blood T-cell repertoires from six Graves' hyperthyroidism patients were also compared in the study.

As regards this clonotype: The target of this receptor is not known. A junction boundary mismatches the germline segment, possibly from a read error.

TCR beta CDR3 regions were amplified from RNA transcripts. A first-round RT-PCR of the TCR CDR3 used the HTBI primer set with the Qiagen OneStep RT-PCR kit. The libraries were constructed in a second round of multiplex PCR and then size-selected and purified. Libraries were sequenced paired-end with 100 bp reads on an Illumina HiSeq2000. In the source study's methods: SOAPnuke was used to process the raw data, removing reads that contained adapters or uncalled bases, had a mean Phred below 15, or lacked an exact match to the constant primer or identifier. COPE v1.2.5 was used to merge the high-quality paired reads, and each unique nucleotide sequence was defined as a clonotype. MiTCR v1.1 was used to align the clonotypes against IMGT TRBV, TRBD and TRBJ reference segments. The analysis was restricted to V-J combinations with a frequency above 0.0001, which together covered just over 98% of the repertoires. A TCS score was defined as the ratio between F50 (clonal expansion) and ExV (chaos), using BLOSUM62-based TCRdist between CDR3 peptides within each V-J. Welch's t-statistics and random forest reduced roughly 540 V-J features to around 14, which were used in a naive Bayes classifier (R e1071). The raw public data were reprocessed by TCRdb itself: fastp quality trimming at Q25, MiXCR clonotype calling, in-frame beta chains only. When rows share a CDR3 protein, they turn into one entry using the most common DNA and genes. Here the V and J calls rest on TCRdb's processing, not on the authors' analysis. The sample table contains a few hundred thousand distinct CDR3 sequences; only one count was recorded for about a sixth of them. Roughly a quarter of the sample goes to the ten largest clones.

General conclusions and limits of the study: In validation, the model predicted progression to ophthalmopathy with roughly 66% sensitivity and about 73% specificity, a median of 6.5 months before onset. A model built on a 13 V-J signature distinguished ophthalmopathy from stable hyperthyroidism, reaching about 88% sensitivity and around 81% specificity in cross-validation and 80%/75% in testing. Blood samples also contained most of the expanded thyroid clonotypes (frequency above 0.001), which suggests that blood repertoires may reflect thyroid immune responses. Sample size was not statistically predetermined, and blinding of investigators to group allocation was not performed.

The hyperthyroidism patients were between 18 and 65 years old and newly diagnosed, with a disease duration of less than 2 months. Exclusion was applied to patients with uncontrolled infections, other autoimmune diseases, pregnancy or lactation. Diagnoses were based on clinical symptoms, serum thyroxine and TRAb, thyroid ultrasound and orbital computed tomography. For progressor patients, blood was drawn at the first diagnosis of hyperthyroidism, before any ophthalmopathy symptoms had appeared. PBMCs were isolated from around 10 ml of fresh peripheral blood by Ficoll-Paque density gradient centrifugation. Progressor patients were initially diagnosed with Graves' hyperthyroidism and developed ophthalmopathy during follow-up. Total RNA was extracted with Trizol reagent, and quality was checked on an Agilent 2100 Bioanalyzer. CDR1 and CDR2 were assigned from the germline V gene (reference sequence) as GTSNPN and SVGIG. Inclusive of the bounding cysteine and phenylalanine, the CDR3 is 13 residues long. The DNA shown is the 39-base CDR3, in frame from base 1.

The rearranged chain carries TRBV30 and TRBJ2-5; perhaps TRBD2 is the D gene, with 6 bases matching. The receptor's source is a woman aged 18 to 35 with Graves' hyperthyroidism that later progressed to Graves' ophthalmopathy. The specimen sequenced was blood. The DNA sequence is TGTGCCTGGAGCGCCGGGACTGAAGAGACCCAGTGCTTC. Its translation reads: CAWSAGTEETQCF. The full variable domain, with segments outside the CDR3 supplied by the reference TRBV30 and TRBJ2-5 proteins, appears as SQTIHQWPATLVQPVGSPLSLECTVEGTSNPNLYWYRQAAGRGLQLLFYSVGIGQISSEVPQNLSASRPQDRQFILSSKKLLLSDSGFYLCAWSAGTEETQCFGPGTRLLVL.